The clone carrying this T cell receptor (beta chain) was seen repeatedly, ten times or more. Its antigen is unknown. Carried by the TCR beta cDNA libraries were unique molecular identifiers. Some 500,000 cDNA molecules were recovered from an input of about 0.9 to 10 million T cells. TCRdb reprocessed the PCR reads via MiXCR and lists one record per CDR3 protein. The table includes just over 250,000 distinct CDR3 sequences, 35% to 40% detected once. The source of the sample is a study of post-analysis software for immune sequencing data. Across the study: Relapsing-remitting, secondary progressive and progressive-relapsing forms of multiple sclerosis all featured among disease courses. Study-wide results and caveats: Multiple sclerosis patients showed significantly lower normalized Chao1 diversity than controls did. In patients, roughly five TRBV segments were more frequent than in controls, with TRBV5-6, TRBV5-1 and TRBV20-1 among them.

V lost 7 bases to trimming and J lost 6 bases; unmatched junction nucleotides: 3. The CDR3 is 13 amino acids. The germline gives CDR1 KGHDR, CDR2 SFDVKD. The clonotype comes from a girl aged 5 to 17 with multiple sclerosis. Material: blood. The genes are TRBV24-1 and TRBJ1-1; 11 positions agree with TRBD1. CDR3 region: CATRTGQGAEAFF. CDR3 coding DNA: TGTGCCACCAGGACGGGACAGGGGGCTGAAGCTTTCTTT.